This TCR beta chain came from a study of OX40 agonist ivuxolimab in advanced cancers. The sample holds a few counts of this clone. Its cognate antigen is unknown. Only in-frame clones appear in the TCRdb table, and some are missing; sequencing was by immunoSEQ multiplex PCR. Of approximately 12,000 clones listed, about two thirds are singletons. Whole-study findings and limits: The CD4+ and CD8+ T cells in the blood had expanded clonally by week 6 at 0.1 to 3.0 mg/kg. Some of the lowest clonal expansion was seen in partial responders at 0.1-3.0 mg/kg.

Germline assignment: CDR1 SQVTM and CDR2 ANQGSEA. The CDR3 contains 14 residues. The germline V and J ends were trimmed by 2 bases and 1 base, with 11 bases remaining between them. The source of this sequence is an adult with an advanced solid tumor such as melanoma, head and neck, liver or kidney cancer. The specimen was CD4+ or CD8+ T cells sorted from blood, collected in a trial of the OX40 agonist ivuxolimab. The chain links TRBV29-1 to TRBJ2-5; perhaps TRBD1 as D (5 bases). CDR3 nucleotide sequence: TGCAGCGTTGAATTAGTGACAGTCCAAGAGACCCAGTACTTC. Protein sequence: CSVELVTVQETQYF.